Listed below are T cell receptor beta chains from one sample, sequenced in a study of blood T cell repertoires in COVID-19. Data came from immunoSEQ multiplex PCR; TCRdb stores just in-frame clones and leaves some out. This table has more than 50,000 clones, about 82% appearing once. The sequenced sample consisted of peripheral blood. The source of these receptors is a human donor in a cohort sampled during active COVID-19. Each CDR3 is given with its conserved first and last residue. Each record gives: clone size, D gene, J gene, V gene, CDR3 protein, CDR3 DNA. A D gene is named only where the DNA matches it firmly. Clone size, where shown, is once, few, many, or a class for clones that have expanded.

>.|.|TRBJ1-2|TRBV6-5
CASRETLRVYGYTF
TGTGCCAGCAGGGAGACCCTCAGGGTTTATGGCTACACCTTC
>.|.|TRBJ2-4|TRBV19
CASSIIYRASKNIQYF
TGTGCCAGTAGTATAATATACAGGGCATCCAAAAACATTCAGTACTTC
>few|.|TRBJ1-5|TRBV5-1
CASSFGDNNQPQHF
TGCGCCAGCAGCTTCGGGGACAACAATCAGCCCCAGCATTTT
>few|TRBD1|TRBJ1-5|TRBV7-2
CASSPRTGGGQPQHF
TGTGCCAGCAGCCCGAGGACAGGGGGAGGTCAGCCCCAGCATTTT
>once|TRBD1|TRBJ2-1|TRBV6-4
CASSPDRGLNNEQFF
TGTGCCAGCAGTCCTGACAGGGGCCTCAACAATGAGCAGTTCTTC
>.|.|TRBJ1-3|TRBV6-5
CASSYSADTFGNTIYF
TGTGCCAGCAGTTACTCCGCGGATACTTTTGGAAACACCATATATTTT
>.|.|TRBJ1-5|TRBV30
CAWSVNGGRQPQHF
TGTGCCTGGAGTGTAAATGGAGGACGGCAGCCCCAGCATTTT
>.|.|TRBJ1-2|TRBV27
CASRQGRGYTF
TGTGCCAGCAGGCAGGGCAGGGGCTACACCTTC
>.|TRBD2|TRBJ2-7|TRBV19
CASTASGTHSYEQYF
TGTGCCAGTACCGCTAGCGGGACCCACTCCTACGAGCAGTACTTC
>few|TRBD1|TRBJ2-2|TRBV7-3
CASSSGQGPAGELFF
TGTGCCAGCAGCTCCGGACAGGGTCCCGCCGGGGAGCTGTTTTTT
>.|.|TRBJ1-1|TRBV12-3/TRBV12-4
CASQGRIYTEAFF
TGTGCCAGCCAGGGCCGAATTTACACTGAAGCTTTCTTT
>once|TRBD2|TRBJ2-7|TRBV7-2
CASSLRTSLREQYF
TGTGCCAGCAGCCTGAGGACTAGCTTGAGAGAGCAGTACTTC
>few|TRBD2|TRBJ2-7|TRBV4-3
CASSPSSGFSYEQYF
TGCGCCAGCAGCCCCAGTAGCGGGTTCTCCTACGAGCAGTACTTC
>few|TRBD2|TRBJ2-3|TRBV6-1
CASSESAGEVTDTQYF
TGTGCCAGCAGTGAATCGGCGGGAGAGGTCACAGATACGCAGTATTTT
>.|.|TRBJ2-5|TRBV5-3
CARSPPRGGWECVDETQYF
TGTGCCAGATCCCCACCCCGCGGAGGGTGGGAGTGTGTCGACGAGACCCAGTACTTC
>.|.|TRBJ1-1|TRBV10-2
CASSERTDYDEAFF
TGCGCCAGCAGTGAGAGGACTGATTACGATGAAGCTTTCTTT
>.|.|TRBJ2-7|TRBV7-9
CATEGAEQYF
TGTGCCACCGAAGGGGCGGAGCAGTACTTC
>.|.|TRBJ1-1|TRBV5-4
CASSSKEFTEAFF
TGTGCCAGCAGCTCGAAAGAGTTCACTGAAGCTTTCTTT
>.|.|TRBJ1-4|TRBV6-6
CASREGGREEKLFF
TGTGCCAGCAGGGAGGGAGGGAGAGAAGAAAAACTGTTTTTT
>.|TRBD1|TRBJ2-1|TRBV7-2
CASRRSPGQDYNEQFF
TGTGCCAGCAGGCGGTCGCCGGGACAGGACTACAATGAGCAGTTCTTC
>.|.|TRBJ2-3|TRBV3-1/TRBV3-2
CASSLRDTDTQYF
TGTGCCAGCAGCCTCCGGGACACAGATACGCAGTATTTT
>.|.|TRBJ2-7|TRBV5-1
CASSLATGREYF
TGCGCCAGCAGCTTGGCAACCGGGCGGGAGTACTTC
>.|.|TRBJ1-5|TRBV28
CASSLVQNQPQHF
TGTGCCAGCAGTTTAGTCCAGAATCAGCCCCAGCATTTT
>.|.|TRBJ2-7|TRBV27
CASRPYAGNEQYF
TGTGCCAGCAGGCCCTATGCGGGGAACGAGCAGTACTTC
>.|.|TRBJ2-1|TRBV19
CATVEGGGTYNEQFF
TGTGCCACAGTGGAAGGCGGGGGCACCTACAATGAGCAGTTCTTC
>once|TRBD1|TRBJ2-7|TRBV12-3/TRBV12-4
CASSVGQDYEQYF
TGTGCCAGCAGTGTGGGACAGGACTACGAGCAGTACTTC
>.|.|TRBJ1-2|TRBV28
CASSLVGESRGGGYTF
TGTGCCAGCAGTTTAGTGGGGGAATCCCGGGGAGGGGGCTACACCTTC
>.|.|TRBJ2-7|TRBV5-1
CASSLETREQYF
TGCGCCAGCAGCTTGGAAACGCGCGAGCAGTACTTC
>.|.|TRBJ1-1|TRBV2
CASTISWTEAFF
TGTGCCAGCACTATCTCGTGGACTGAAGCTTTCTTT
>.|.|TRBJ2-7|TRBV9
CASSVGSSVEDYEQYF
TGTGCCAGCAGCGTAGGCAGTAGCGTGGAAGACTACGAGCAGTACTTC
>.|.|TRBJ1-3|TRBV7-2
CASSVQAYSGNTIYF
TGTGCCAGCAGCGTACAGGCGTACTCTGGAAACACCATATATTTT
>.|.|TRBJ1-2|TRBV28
CASSLHAGYTF
TGTGCCAGCAGCCTCCACGCGGGCTACACCTTC
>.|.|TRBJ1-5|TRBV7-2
CASSLEPGQPQHF
TGTGCCAGCAGCTTAGAGCCGGGTCAGCCCCAGCATTTT
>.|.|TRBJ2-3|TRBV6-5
CASRLRGTDTQYF
TGTGCCAGCCGACTGAGGGGCACAGATACGCAGTATTTT
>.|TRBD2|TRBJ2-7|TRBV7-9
CASSERGTNYEQYF
TGTGCCAGCAGCGAGCGGGGGACAAACTACGAGCAGTACTTC
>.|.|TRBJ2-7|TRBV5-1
CASSFGGFSYEQYF
TGCGCCAGCAGCTTCGGAGGGTTTTCCTACGAGCAGTACTTC
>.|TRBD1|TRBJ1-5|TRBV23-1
CASSHFRDRGGNQPQHF
TGCGCCAGCAGTCACTTCCGGGACAGGGGAGGCAATCAGCCCCAGCATTTT
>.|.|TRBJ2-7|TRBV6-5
CASSSWGSGAAGEQYF
TGTGCCAGCAGTTCCTGGGGGTCAGGGGCTGCGGGTGAGCAGTACTTC
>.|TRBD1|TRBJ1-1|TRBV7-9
CASSLDTGGAATEAFF
TGTGCCAGCAGCTTAGACACAGGGGGCGCGGCCACTGAAGCTTTCTTT
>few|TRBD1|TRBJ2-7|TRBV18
CASSPQGASYEQYF
TGTGCCAGCTCACCACAGGGGGCCTCCTACGAGCAGTACTTC
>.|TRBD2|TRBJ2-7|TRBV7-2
CASSNLSGRAYEQYF
TGTGCCAGCAGCAACCTTAGCGGGAGGGCCTACGAGCAGTACTTC
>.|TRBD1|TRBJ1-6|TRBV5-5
CASSLQGESYNSPLHF
TGTGCCAGCAGCTTGCAGGGGGAATCCTATAATTCACCCCTCCACTTT
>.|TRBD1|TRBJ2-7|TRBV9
CASSDTGGNRYEQYF
TGTGCCAGCAGCGACACAGGGGGAAATCGCTACGAGCAGTACTTC
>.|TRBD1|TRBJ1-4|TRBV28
CASRTPGTGREKLFF
TGTGCCAGCAGGACCCCCGGGACAGGGCGTGAAAAACTGTTTTTT
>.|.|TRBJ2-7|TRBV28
CASSPAAGYEQYF
TGTGCCAGCAGTCCAGCGGCAGGTTACGAGCAGTACTTC
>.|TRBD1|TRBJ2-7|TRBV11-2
CASSPLLGTGEQYF
TGTGCCAGCAGCCCTCTCCTAGGGACAGGCGAGCAGTACTTC
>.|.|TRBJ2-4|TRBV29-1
CSVRVSKNIQYF
TGCAGCGTCCGAGTTTCCAAAAACATTCAGTACTTC
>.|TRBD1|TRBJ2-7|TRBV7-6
CASSPAGQGGMYEQYF
TGTGCCAGCAGCCCCGCTGGACAGGGAGGTATGTACGAGCAGTACTTC
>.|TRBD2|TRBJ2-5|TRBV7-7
CASSASPGGPGTQYF
TGTGCTAGCAGCGCCTCACCGGGAGGGCCGGGGACCCAGTACTTC
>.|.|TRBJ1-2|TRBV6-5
CASAGGTFYGYTF
TGTGCCAGCGCCGGGGGAACCTTCTATGGCTACACCTTC
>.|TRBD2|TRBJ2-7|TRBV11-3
CASSLGGGAGVYEQYF
TGTGCCAGCAGCTTAGGGGGCGGCGCGGGAGTCTACGAGCAGTACTTC
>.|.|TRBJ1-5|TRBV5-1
CASSLKAGSYSNQPQHF
TGCGCCAGCAGCTTGAAGGCAGGTTCGTATAGCAATCAGCCCCAGCATTTT
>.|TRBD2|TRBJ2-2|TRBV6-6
CASGTSGGTGELFF
TGTGCCAGCGGCACTAGCGGGGGGACCGGGGAGCTGTTTTTT
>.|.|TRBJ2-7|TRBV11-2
CASSLESGTQSSYEQYF
TGTGCCAGCAGCTTAGAATCCGGGACTCAATCCTCCTACGAGCAGTACTTC
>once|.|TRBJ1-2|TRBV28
CASSPTDRENYGYTF
TGTGCCAGCAGCCCAACGGACAGAGAGAACTATGGCTACACCTTC
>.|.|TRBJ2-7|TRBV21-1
CASSNGLTGPYEQYF
TGTGCCAGCAGCAATGGGTTGACAGGTCCCTACGAGCAGTACTTC
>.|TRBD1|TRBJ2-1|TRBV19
CASSSGQGARYNEQFF
TGTGCCAGTAGTTCGGGACAGGGGGCACGCTACAATGAGCAGTTCTTC
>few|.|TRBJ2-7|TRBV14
CASSPQGVSSYEQYF
TGTGCCAGCAGCCCCCAGGGTGTTAGCTCCTACGAGCAGTACTTC
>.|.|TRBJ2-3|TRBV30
CAYSRGGHASTDTQYF
TGTGCCTACAGCCGTGGCGGACACGCGAGCACAGATACGCAGTATTTT
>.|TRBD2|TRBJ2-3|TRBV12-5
CASGLGAGGTTDTQYF
TGTGCTAGTGGTTTGGGGGCGGGAGGAACCACAGATACGCAGTATTTT